Presented here are 18 T cell receptor beta chains from one specimen sequenced in a study of cytomegalovirus exposure and HLA in healthy donors (TCRdb year 2017). Receptors were amplified or captured by the immunoSEQ multiplex PCR assay. The multiplex PCR relied on a mix of 60 forward primers for TCR Vbeta segments and 13 reverse primers for TCR Jbeta segments. The table was pulled from immuneACCESS by TCRdb, which kept in-frame rearrangements only. Such tables lose some clones; where checked, under half of the loss comes from unresolved V genes, and the rest has no known cause. The sample table holds roughly 250,000 clones, of which roughly 81% were seen once. The ten biggest clones cover roughly 2% of the sample. Specimen: PBMCs. The receptors here all came from a woman aged 40 to 50 in good health and CMV-seropositive.

V usage is TRBV19 and J usage is TRBJ2-1; 13 positions match TRBD2. This CDR3 has 17 residues. Germline loops: CDR1 LNHDA, CDR2 SQIVND (reference sequence). Trimming removed 6 bases from V and 6 bases from J; junction bases left unmatched: 11. DNA for the CDR3: TGTGCCAGTAGCGGGACTAGCGGGATGACGGGGAGCAATGAGCAGTTCTTC. This codes for CASSGTSGMTGSNEQFF.

The V call is TRBV7-3, the J call TRBJ1-2; 7 nucleotides match TRBD1. The germline V gene has CDR1 SGHTA and CDR2 FQGTGA. V gave up 2 bases and J gave up 14 bases; unmatched junction bases: 11. CDR3 length: 13 residues. The CDR3 region has the DNA TGTGCCAGCAGCTTAGGCGGAGGGACAGTGGTAACCTTC. Residues: CASSLGGGTVVTF.

This chain's CDR3 is CASSFNLDSGNEQFF. The CDR3 coding sequence is TGTGCCAGCAGCTTCAATCTGGACAGCGGCAATGAGCAGTTCTTC. J is TRBJ2-1 and V is TRBV5-8, with D maybe TRBD1 (6 bases). The V end was cut by 2 bases, the J end by 6 bases, with 15 bases between. Germline V lookup: CDR1 SGHTS, CDR2 YDEGEE. The length of the CDR3 is 15 residues.

This chain connects TRBV5-6 to TRBJ2-2; 8 bases align to TRBD2. V was pared by 1 base and J by 3 bases, with 5 bases of the junction left unmatched. Germline V lookup: CDR1 SGHDT, CDR2 YYEEEE. The CDR3 has 16 amino acids. DNA for the CDR3: TGTGCCAGCAGCTTGACGGGGGGGCTACACACCGGGGAGCTGTTTTTT. Amino acid sequence: CASSLTGGLHTGELFF.

The J gene is TRBJ2-3, the V gene TRBV19, with 14 bases matching TRBD2. Trimming at V came to 9 bases and at J to 4 bases, leaving 9 bases not matched to a gene. The CDR3 sequence is 16 residues long. The germline V gene has CDR1 LNHDA and CDR2 SQIVND (reference sequence). Here the CDR3 DNA reads TGTGCCAGCACCGGGACTAGCGGGAGAGGGGCAGATACGCAGTATTTT. It codes for CASTGTSGRGADTQYF.

For the CDR3, the DNA is TGTGCCAGCAGCCGAGACAGGGACCCCTACAATGAGCAGTTCTTC. This translates into CASSRDRDPYNEQFF. The chain combines TRBV6-5 with TRBJ2-1, with 7 nucleotides matching TRBD1. The V gene's germline CDR1 is MNHEY and CDR2 SVGAGI. V trimming: 6 bases; J trimming: 2 bases; junction bases outside the gene matches: 7. The CDR3 consists of 15 residues.

Comments on this clone: Other DNA sequences from this sample encode an identical CDR3 as well. V is TRBV18 and J is TRBJ1-1; D unresolved. The CDR3 is made up of 13 amino acids. Looked up from germline, CDR1 is KGHSH and CDR2 is LQKENI. V was clipped by 3 bases and J by 0 bases, with 5 bases between them. The chain's CDR3 is CASSPGMNTEAFF. In DNA form, the CDR3 reads TGTGCCAGCTCACCCGGGATGAACACTGAAGCTTTCTTT.

The gene calls are TRBV28 and TRBJ1-2; 7 nucleotides line up with TRBD1. The CDR3 contains 18 residues. V shed 6 bases, J shed 3 bases, and the junction held 19 bases outside the gene matches. Germline CDR1 MDHEN, CDR2 SYDVKM. CDR3 coding DNA: TGTGCCAGCAGCACCCATCTTCTGCGACAGGGTAGGGACTATGGCTACACCTTC. It yields the protein CASSTHLLRQGRDYGYTF.

J is TRBJ2-1 and V is TRBV5-1, with D perhaps matching TRBD2 (6 bases). The CDR3 is 14 amino acids. Trimming took 7 bases from V and 4 from J, leaving 15 bases between them. Germline lookup yields CDR1 SGHRS and CDR2 YFSETQ. CDR3 sequence reads: CASRGLDWYNEQFF. The CDR3 nucleotides read TGCGCCAGCCGGGGACTCGATTGGTACAATGAGCAGTTCTTC.

The V and J genes are TRBV25-1 and TRBJ2-3; TRBD1 matches 8 bases. Per germline, CDR1 MGHDK and CDR2 SYGVNS. V shed 5 bases, J shed 3 bases, and the junction held 7 bases outside the gene matches. The CDR3 length is 15 residues. In DNA, the CDR3 is TGTGCCAGCAGTCTCAGGGGGCTTAGGACAGATACGCAGTATTTT. It yields the protein CASSLRGLRTDTQYF.

This chain links TRBV28 with TRBJ2-7; 7 bases line up with TRBD2. The CDR3 covers 14 residues. The V gene's germline CDR1 is MDHEN and CDR2 SYDVKM. Germline trimming cut 2 bases from V and 3 bases from J; bases unmatched to any gene: 4. CDR3 loop: CASSLDSGGYEQYF. For the CDR3, the DNA is TGTGCCAGCAGTTTAGATTCGGGGGGCTACGAGCAGTACTTC.

The rearrangement uses TRBV11-2 and TRBJ2-7; TRBD2 agrees at 12 bases. After removal of 7 bases from V and 4 bases from J, the junction contained 8 bases not matched to a gene. Looked up from germline, CDR1 is SGHAT and CDR2 is FQNNGV. This CDR3 contains 15 residues. The chain's CDR3 is CASNGLAGSGYEQYF. The CDR3 DNA sequence: TGTGCCAGCAACGGACTAGCGGGATCAGGTTACGAGCAGTACTTC. Combining the CDR3 with reference TRBV11-2 and TRBJ2-7 gives the whole variable domain EAGVAQSPRYKIIEKRQSVAFWCNPISGHATLYWYQQILGQGPKLLIQFQNNGVVDDSQLPKDRFSAERLKGVDSTLKIQPAKLEDSAVYLCASNGLAGSGYEQYFGPGTRLTVT.

Regarding this clone: Other DNA sequences within the sample encode an identical CDR3. The chain links TRBV9 to TRBJ2-2; maybe TRBD1 (6 bases). V was clipped by 4 bases and J by 6 bases, with 19 bases between them. This CDR3 has 16 residues. The germline CDR1 and CDR2 sequences are SGDLS and YYNGEE. This CDR3 is CASSPQQGRLAGELFF. DNA for the CDR3: TGTGCCAGCAGCCCCCAACAGGGCCGATTGGCCGGGGAGCTGTTTTTT.

This clone has more than one count but fewer than ten. The gene calls are TRBV7-9 and TRBJ1-2; a weak D match, TRBD1 (5 bases). Germline V gene lookup returns CDR1 SEHNR and CDR2 FQNEAQ (reference sequence). The CDR3 length is 12 residues. V was cut by 3 bases and J by 8 bases, with 10 bases left in between. The CDR3 region has the DNA TGTGCCAGCAGCTTGGGACTGTGGGGCTACACCTTC. This encodes CASSLGLWGYTF.

This clone has a single count. The rearrangement links TRBV5-4 to TRBJ1-1, with D perhaps matching TRBD1 (5 bases). The CDR3 length is 14 residues. V gave up 4 bases and J gave up 1 base, with 11 bases separating them. CDR1 and CDR2 (germline): SGHNT, YYREEE (reference sequence). This chain's CDR3 is CASSLLTGNTEAFF. As DNA, the CDR3 is TGTGCCAGCAGCCTACTTACAGGGAACACTGAAGCTTTCTTT. Combining the CDR3 with reference TRBV5-4 and TRBJ1-1 gives the whole variable domain ETGVTQSPTHLIKTRGQQVTLRCSSQSGHNTVSWYQQALGQGPQFIFQYYREEENGRGNFPPRFSGLQFPNYSSELNVNALELDDSALYLCASSLLTGNTEAFFGQGTRLTVV.

V gene TRBV11-3 combines with J gene TRBJ1-1; 10 bases map to TRBD1. The CDR3 loop spans 17 amino acids. V lost 5 bases and J lost 3; bases outside the gene matches: 12. Looked up from germline, CDR1 is SGHNT and CDR2 is YENEEA. The CDR3 coding sequence is TGTGCCAGCAGCGTCCGGGACAGGGGAGGTGGGTACACTGAAGCTTTCTTT. As protein: CASSVRDRGGGYTEAFF.

The chain recombines TRBV11-3 with TRBJ2-7, with 10 bases matching TRBD2. The V segment lost 5 bases and the J segment 5 bases; nucleotides outside the gene matches: 3. CDR1 is SGHNT, CDR2 YENEEA, per germline. The CDR3 totals 13 residues. In nucleotides, the CDR3 is TGTGCCAGCAGCCTAGCGGGAGTAAACGAGCAGTACTTC. It encodes CASSLAGVNEQYF.

This sequence joins TRBV14 and TRBJ2-3; 7 positions agree with TRBD2. Germline V gene lookup returns CDR1 SGHDN and CDR2 FVKESK. J lost 3 bases, V lost 1 base, and 7 bases had no gene match. The CDR3 totals 16 residues. The CDR3 region is CASSQVSGGGTDTQYF. In nucleotides, the CDR3 is TGTGCCAGCAGCCAAGTTTCGGGAGGAGGGACAGATACGCAGTATTTT. The full variable domain, in which reference TRBV14 and TRBJ2-3 provide the parts outside the CDR3, is EAGVTQFPSHSVIEKGQTVTLRCDPISGHDNLYWYRRVMGKEIKFLLHFVKESKQDESGMPNNRFLAERTGGTYSTLKVQPAELEDSGVYFCASSQVSGGGTDTQYFGPGTRLTVL.